The 28 T cell receptor beta chains below were found in one sample sequenced in a study of neurological immune-mediated disorders. Time point specified: longitudinal time-point 2. Using its own MiXCR run on the 5' RACE reads, TCRdb lists one record per CDR3 protein. Here the sample spans about 33,000 distinct CDR3 sequences, 10% to 15% being singletons. Sequences were obtained from PBMCs. The receptors come from a woman aged 40 to 50 in good health.

In this sample, this clonotype turned up many times. The rearrangement uses TRBV6-5 and TRBJ2-2; D unresolved. The CDR3 length is 14 residues. Germline values: CDR1 MNHEY, CDR2 SVGAGI. V shed 0 bases and J shed 1 base, with 3 bases lying between them. This chain's CDR3 is CASSYSGNTGELFF. The DNA of the CDR3 is TGTGCCAGCAGTTACTCTGGGAACACCGGGGAGCTGTTTTTT.

This clonotype was picked up a small number of times. This chain links TRBV20-1 with TRBJ2-1; TRBD2 might be the D (6 bases). The CDR3 loop spans 15 amino acids. Germline values: CDR1 DFQATT, CDR2 SNEGSKA (reference sequence). Between the trimmed V and J ends, which lost 7 bases and 0 bases, there was a span of 16 bases. CDR3 nucleotides: TGCAGTGTACCGTATAGCGGAAGCTCCTACAATGAGCAGTTCTTC. It is translated as CSVPYSGSSYNEQFF.

This clonotype was recorded at least ten times. The chain recombines TRBV5-1 with TRBJ2-1; TRBD2 matches at 8 bases. From germline, CDR1 is SGHRS and CDR2 YFSETQ. Losses at the gene ends were 4 bases for V and 1 base for J; bases not matched to a gene: 7. The CDR3 has 16 amino acids. In DNA, the CDR3 is TGCGCCAGCAGCCCCTTAGCGGGAAAGTCCTACAATGAGCAGTTCTTC. It yields the protein CASSPLAGKSYNEQFF.

The chain carries TRBV29-1 and TRBJ2-2; D uncertain. The CDR3 consists of 12 residues. Germline V CDR1 and CDR2: SQVTM, ANQGSEA. Written as DNA, the CDR3 is TGCTTTGAAGTCCCGGTCGGGGGGGAGCTGTTTTTT. Its protein product is CFEVPVGGELFF.

This clonotype counts as medium-sized. CDR3 amino acids: CASRGAGGETQYF. The CDR3 bases are TGTGCCAGCCGGGGCGCGGGGGGCGAGACCCAGTACTTC. The V call is TRBV12-3 or TRBV12-4, the J call TRBJ2-5; 8 nucleotides line up with TRBD2. V lost 8 bases, J lost 5 bases, and 7 bases stayed unmatched. The CDR3 is 13 residues long.

In its sample, this clonotype was seen many times. The chain uses TRBV7-8 and TRBJ2-1; a weak D match, TRBD2 (7 bases). This CDR3 is built from 18 residues. Trimming pared 8 bases from V and 1 base from J, leaving 24 bases between. The germline gives CDR1 SGHVS, CDR2 FQNEAQ. CDR3 region: CASDPIPRGPGSYNEQFF. DNA for the CDR3: TGTGCCAGCGACCCCATTCCGCGGGGGCCTGGATCCTACAATGAGCAGTTCTTC.

This clonotype has a count of ten or more. The gene calls are TRBV19 and TRBJ1-5; tentative D call: TRBD1 (5 bases). V was pared by 11 bases and J by 0 bases, with 17 bases between. This CDR3 has 15 residues. Germline CDR1 and CDR2: LNHDA and SQIVND (reference sequence). CDR3: CALEGRAPSNQPQHF. The CDR3 DNA is TGTGCCCTTGAGGGCAGGGCCCCTAGCAATCAGCCCCAGCATTTT.

This clonotype occurred a few times. The V and J genes are TRBV6-5 and TRBJ1-2; 7 bases match TRBD1. Germline V CDR1 and CDR2: MNHEY, SVGAGI. J was trimmed by 4 bases and V by 2 bases; bases with no gene match: 10. CDR3 length: 16 residues. The CDR3, as DNA: TGTGCCAGCAGTTACCAGGGGGGGGGCAAGAGCTATGGCTACACCTTC. It encodes CASSYQGGGKSYGYTF.

The sample holds many counts of this clonotype. The chain joins TRBV20-1 to TRBJ2-5, with a possible D match to TRBD1 (5 bases). CDR3 length: 14 amino acids. Per germline, CDR1 DFQATT and CDR2 SNEGSKA (reference sequence). Trimming pared 5 bases from V and 0 bases from J, leaving 13 bases between. The CDR3 DNA sequence: TGCAGTGCTCAGACCGACAGAAACCAAGAGACCCAGTACTTC. This codes for CSAQTDRNQETQYF.

The table lists this clonotype with many counts. The CDR3 bases are TGCGCCAGCAGCTTTGGCGGGACGTCCGTCGAGACCCAGTACTTC. This translates into CASSFGGTSVETQYF. The chain has TRBV5-1 and TRBJ2-5, with D maybe TRBD2 (6 bases). V dropped 2 bases and J dropped 5 bases, with 16 bases sitting between them. Germline V gives CDR1 SGHRS, CDR2 YFSETQ. The CDR3 loop spans 15 amino acids.

This clonotype was recorded many times. The chain's CDR3 is CASSDRALGEQYF. The CDR3 region has the DNA TGTGCCAGCAGCGACAGAGCCTTGGGAGAGCAGTACTTC. The V gene is TRBV6-1, the J gene TRBJ2-7, with D tentatively TRBD1 (5 bases). Trimming took 6 bases from V and 7 from J, leaving 16 bases between them. The CDR3 is 13 amino acids. The V gene's germline CDR1 is MNHNS and CDR2 SASEGT.

This clonotype is deemed medium-sized. The V call is TRBV7-2, the J call TRBJ2-3; 7 bases line up with TRBD2. There are 13 residues in the CDR3. Germline CDR1 is SGHTA and CDR2 is FQGNSA. Germline trimming cut 6 bases from V and 4 bases from J; bases unmatched to any gene: 4. The CDR3 spells CASSSGGADTQYF. The CDR3 DNA reads as TGTGCCAGCAGTTCTGGGGGGGCAGATACGCAGTATTTT.

Ten or more counts support this clonotype. The V gene is TRBV5-1, the J gene TRBJ2-1; 12 bases are shared with TRBD2. Germline loops: CDR1 SGHRS, CDR2 YFSETQ. This CDR3 has 16 amino acids. Trimming cost V 4 bases and J 5 bases; bases outside gene matches: 7. The DNA of the CDR3 is TGCGCCAGCAGCCCCCCTAGCGGGAGGGGAAACAATGAGCAGTTCTTC. It translates to CASSPPSGRGNNEQFF.

This clonotype has ten or more counts. This chain connects TRBV7-8 to TRBJ2-2; TRBD1 matches 7 bases. The CDR3 is 15 residues long. CDR1 is SGHVS, CDR2 FQNEAQ, per germline. V shed 5 bases and J 1 base; nucleotides not matched to a gene: 4. The CDR3, as DNA: TGTGCCAGCAGCCCGGGGACAGTGAACACCGGGGAGCTGTTTTTT. This translates into CASSPGTVNTGELFF.

This clonotype was recorded many times. The chain carries TRBV3-1 and TRBJ2-1; maybe TRBD1 (7 bases). CDR3 length: 15 amino acids. The V end was cut by 4 bases, the J end by 6 bases, with 16 bases between. Germline lookup yields CDR1 LGHDT and CDR2 YNNKEL (reference sequence). CDR3 loop: CASSRGDSHINEQFF. DNA for the CDR3: TGTGCCAGCAGCCGGGGGGACAGCCATATCAATGAGCAGTTCTTC.

This clonotype was detected many times. The chain is built from TRBV20-1 and TRBJ1-2, with D unclear. Trimming left V 7 bases short and J 0 bases short, with 6 bases between. Germline CDR1 is DFQATT and CDR2 is SNEGSKA (reference sequence). The CDR3 has 11 residues. CDR3 region: CSGRSNYGYTF. The CDR3 DNA sequence: TGCAGTGGTCGATCTAACTATGGCTACACCTTC.

This clonotype has at least ten counts. The rearrangement joins TRBV2 to TRBJ1-3; D may be TRBD1 (5 bases). This CDR3 has 15 residues. Germline CDR1 SNHLY, CDR2 FYNNEI. Trimming took 6 bases from V and 4 from J, leaving 16 bases between them. The DNA for the CDR3 is TGTGCCAGCAGCCGAGAGAGGGGAACCGGAAACACCATATATTTT. Protein: CASSRERGTGNTIYF.

This clonotype was observed at least ten times. The rearrangement links TRBV5-1 to TRBJ2-5, with 11 bases identical to TRBD2. The CDR3 has 17 residues. V shed 0 bases, J shed 5 bases, and the junction held 9 bases outside the gene matches. The germline V gene has CDR1 SGHRS and CDR2 YFSETQ. CDR3 DNA sequence: TGCGCCAGCAGCTTGGAGGCCGGGACTAGCGGACGGGAGACCCAGTACTTC. This translates into CASSLEAGTSGRETQYF.

This clonotype was counted at least ten times. J is TRBJ1-2 and V is TRBV2; 7 nucleotides align to TRBD1. After removal of 5 bases from V and 6 bases from J, the junction contained 3 bases not matched to a gene. CDR1 is SNHLY and CDR2 is FYNNEI in the germline V gene. This CDR3 is built from 12 residues. CDR3 region: CASSRGRNGYTF. CDR3 sequence (DNA): TGTGCCAGCAGTAGGGGGCGAAATGGCTACACCTTC.

Relative to its sample, this clonotype is medium-sized. J is TRBJ1-2 and V is TRBV6-6, with 8 bases identical to TRBD1. The CDR3 is made up of 15 amino acids. Germline CDR1 is MNHNY and CDR2 is SVGAGI (reference sequence). V trimming: 6 bases; J trimming: 8 bases; junction bases outside the gene matches: 14. CDR3 nucleotide sequence: TGTGCCAGCAGCCCCGTGGGGACAGGTACTCTCGGCTACACCTTC. Protein: CASSPVGTGTLGYTF.

This clonotype was seen at least ten times. J is TRBJ2-1 and V is TRBV25-1; tentative D call: TRBD2 (5 bases). Trimming removed 0 bases from V and 9 bases from J, with 9 bases in between. The germline gives CDR1 MGHDK, CDR2 SYGVNS. This CDR3 region has 13 residues. DNA for the CDR3: TGTGCCAGCAGTGAATATGGAGGACTTGAGCAGTTCTTC. Its translation: CASSEYGGLEQFF.

The table lists this clonotype with a few counts. This chain connects TRBV4-1 to TRBJ1-2; D is unresolved. CDR3 length: 15 amino acids. The V end lost 0 bases, the J end lost 4 bases, and 12 bases lay between the germline ends. Germline V gene data show CDR1 as MGHRA and CDR2 as YSYEKL. CDR3 sequence reads: CASSQDIWGFYGYTF. The CDR3 nucleotides are TGCGCCAGCAGCCAAGATATTTGGGGTTTCTATGGCTACACCTTC.

This clonotype has ten or more counts. The genes are TRBV5-1 and TRBJ2-3; D gene unclear. The germline V gene has CDR1 SGHRS and CDR2 YFSETQ. V lost 0 bases, J lost 2 bases, and 7 bases lay in between. The CDR3 is 14 amino acids. CDR3 region: CASSLGPNTDTQYF. For the CDR3, the DNA is TGCGCCAGCAGCTTGGGTCCGAACACAGATACGCAGTATTTT.

This clonotype was recorded at least ten times. This chain's CDR3 is CASSAPAARGGLDQYF. The CDR3 DNA reads as TGTGCCAGCAGCGCACCCGCCGCGCGCGGGGGTCTTGATCAGTACTTC. The chain carries TRBV7-8 and TRBJ2-7; the match to TRBD2 covers 7 bases. CDR1 and CDR2 from the germline V gene are SGHVS and FQNEAQ. V gave up 5 bases and J gave up 10 bases; unmatched junction bases: 20. This CDR3 is built from 16 residues.

This chain links TRBV7-3 with TRBJ2-3; D possibly corresponds to TRBD2 (6 bases). Trimming removed 5 bases at V and 6 bases at J, with 15 bases between. CDR1 is SGHTA and CDR2 is FQGTGA in the germline V gene. The CDR3 totals 14 residues. CDR3 amino acids: CASSRGTPGDTQYF. The DNA for the CDR3 is TGTGCCAGCAGCCGGGGGACCCCTGGGGATACGCAGTATTTT.

This clonotype was seen ten or more times. The chain employs TRBV21-1 and TRBJ2-7; the table's TRBD2 call for D was not verified on the DNA. TRBV21-1 is termed a pseudogene. The CDR3 runs to 13 residues. As DNA, the CDR3 is TGTGCCAGCAGCAATCGGCGGGAGAACGAGCAGTACTTC. Its protein product is CASSNRRENEQYF.

This clonotype showed up many times. A much more abundant neighbour one base away suggests this may be a read error. The chain recombines TRBV20-1 with TRBJ2-5; TRBD2 matches 11 bases. CDR3 size: 15 residues. The germline V gene encodes CDR1 DFQATT and CDR2 SNEGSKA (reference sequence). Here the CDR3 DNA reads TGCAGTACTAGGATTAGCGGGGGGGTCCGGGAGACCCAGTACTTC. It yields the protein CSTRISGGVRETQYF.

This clonotype was recorded at least ten times. The CDR3 sequence is CSASVFTEAFF. The CDR3 nucleotides read TGCAGTGCTAGCGTTTTCACTGAAGCTTTCTTT. The chain employs TRBV20-1 and TRBJ1-1; D remains unclear. Trimming took off 3 bases at V and 4 bases at J, with 6 bases between the two ends. This CDR3 is 11 amino acids long. Germline V lookup: CDR1 DFQATT, CDR2 SNEGSKA (reference sequence).